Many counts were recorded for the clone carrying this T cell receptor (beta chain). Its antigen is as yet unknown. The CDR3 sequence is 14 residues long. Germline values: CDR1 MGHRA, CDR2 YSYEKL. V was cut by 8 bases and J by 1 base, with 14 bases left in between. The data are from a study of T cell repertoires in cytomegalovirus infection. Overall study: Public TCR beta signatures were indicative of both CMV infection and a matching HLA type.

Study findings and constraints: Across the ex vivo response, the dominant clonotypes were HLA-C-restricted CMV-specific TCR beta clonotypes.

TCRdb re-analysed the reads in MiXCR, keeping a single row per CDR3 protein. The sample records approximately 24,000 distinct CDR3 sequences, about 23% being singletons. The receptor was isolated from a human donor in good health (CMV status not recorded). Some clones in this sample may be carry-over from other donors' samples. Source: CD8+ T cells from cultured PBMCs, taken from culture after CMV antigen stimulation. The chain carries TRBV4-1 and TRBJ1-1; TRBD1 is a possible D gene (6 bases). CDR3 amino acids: CASSPTQGNTEAFF. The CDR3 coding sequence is TGCGCCAGCTCCCCCACACAGGGGAACACTGAAGCTTTCTTT.